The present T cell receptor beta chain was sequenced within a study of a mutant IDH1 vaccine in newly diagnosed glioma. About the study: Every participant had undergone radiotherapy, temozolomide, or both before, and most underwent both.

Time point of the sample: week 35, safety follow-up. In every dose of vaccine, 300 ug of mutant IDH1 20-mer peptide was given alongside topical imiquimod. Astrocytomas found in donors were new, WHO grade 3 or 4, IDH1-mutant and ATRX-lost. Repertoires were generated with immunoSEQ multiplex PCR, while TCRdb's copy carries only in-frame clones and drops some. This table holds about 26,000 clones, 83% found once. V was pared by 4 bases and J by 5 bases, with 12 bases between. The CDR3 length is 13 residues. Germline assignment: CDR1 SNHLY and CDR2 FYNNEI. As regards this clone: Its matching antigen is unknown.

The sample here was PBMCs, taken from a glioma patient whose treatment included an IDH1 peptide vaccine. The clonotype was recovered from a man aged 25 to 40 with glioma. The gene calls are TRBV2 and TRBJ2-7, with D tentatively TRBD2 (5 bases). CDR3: CASSVTRGDEQYF. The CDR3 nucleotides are TGTGCCAGCAGTGTAACTCGGGGAGACGAGCAGTACTTC.